This T cell receptor beta chain is drawn from a study of cytomegalovirus exposure and HLA in healthy donors. Study outcomes and limitations: Being productive about 87% or about 30% of the time was typical of most TCR beta V segments in an earlier analysis. A later analysis, which compared TCR beta chains of equal frequency, found the HLA-associated ones more clonally expanded.

Vbeta (60) and Jbeta (13) primers were used in the PCR. Sequencing used immunoSEQ multiplex PCR; TCRdb keeps in-frame clones, though not all of them. This sample yields about 120,000 clones, of which roughly three quarters are seen a single time; about 15% belongs to the top ten. With regard to this clone: What it recognizes is unknown.

The length of the CDR3 is 13 residues. Per the germline V gene, CDR1 is SEHNR and CDR2 is FQNEAQ (reference sequence). V was shortened by 3 bases and J by 1 base, with 7 bases between the two germline ends. The specimen sequenced was PBMCs. This receptor was identified in a man in his fifties in good health and CMV-seropositive. The V call is TRBV7-9, the J call TRBJ2-7; D gene unclear. CDR3 sequence reads: CASSFRLSYEQYF. CDR3 DNA sequence: TGTGCCAGCAGCTTCCGTCTATCCTACGAGCAGTACTTC.